The sequence of this T cell receptor (beta chain) was determined in a study of a mutant IDH1 vaccine in newly diagnosed glioma. The overall study: Earlier care involved radiotherapy, temozolomide, or both, and the majority received both.

Specified time point: baseline, week 1 (first vaccination visit). This sample's treatment: pre-vaccination baseline after standard-of-care therapy. Profiled with immunoSEQ multiplex PCR; TCRdb holds only in-frame clones, not every one. The sample lists roughly 86,000 clones, around 80% occurring once. Germline V gene lookup returns CDR1 SGHVS and CDR2 FQNEAQ. The CDR3 has 19 residues. V shed 4 bases and J shed 3 bases, with 26 bases lying between them. The receptor was derived from a man in his forties with glioma. This chain uses TRBV7-8 with TRBJ2-3; the D gene is possibly TRBD2 (9 bases). The sequencing here drew on PBMCs, taken from a glioma patient treated with radiotherapy, temozolomide or both. In DNA form, the CDR3 reads TGTGCCAGCAGCTCCACCCGACAGGGGTCGACTAGCGGAACAGATACGCAGTATTTT. It codes for CASSSTRQGSTSGTDTQYF.